This T cell receptor beta chain was profiled in a study of blood T cells in healthy people across ages. Study-level points and caveats: Per-million-T-cell TCR beta diversity fell roughly linearly with age. Strong correlation was found linking TCR beta diversity to naive T cell percentage.

Through a sample-barcoded 5' primer and a J-beta primer mix, a second PCR was run for about 6 to 11 cycles. A template-switch adaptor containing 12 random nucleotides labeled each cDNA molecule. Each CDR3 protein gets one entry after TCRdb re-called the 5' RACE reads with MiXCR. The sample records about 630,000 distinct CDR3 sequences, around 20% being singletons. Note on this clonotype: The antigen remains unidentified.

Germline V lookup: CDR1 SGHNT, CDR2 YYREEE (reference sequence). The CDR3 consists of 15 residues. V was trimmed by 3 bases and J by 6 bases, leaving 16 bases between them. The chain links TRBV5-4 to TRBJ1-5; possible D gene TRBD1, 5 bases. Sequencing used blood. This TCR was recovered from a man in his 70s in good health. This chain's CDR3 is CASSSGAELGQPQHF. For the CDR3, the DNA is TGTGCCAGCAGCTCTGGGGCAGAGCTCGGTCAGCCCCAGCATTTT.